Detailed here is one T cell receptor beta chain. Antigen: not known. The CDR3 covers 16 residues. V was clipped by 5 bases and J by 7 bases; unmatched bases: 11. Germline CDR1 is MNHEY and CDR2 is SMNVEV (reference sequence). This sample is drawn from a study of T cell repertoires in cytomegalovirus infection. Study-wide background: CMV infection plus the matching HLA type was flagged by public TCR beta signatures.

TCRdb recomputed calls from the reads with MiXCR, one row per CDR3 protein. The sample comprises some 310,000 distinct CDR3 sequences, 20% to 25% of which are singletons, and approximately 12% rests with the top ten. Study results and caveats: Cumulative public TCR beta family frequency identified CMV carriers with the relevant HLA.

Sequencing used cultured PBMCs, obtained from culture after CMV antigen stimulation. This TCR derives from a human donor in good health (CMV status not recorded). Some clones in this sample may be carry-over from other donors' samples. This chain joins TRBV27 and TRBJ2-1, with TRBD2 matching 10 bases. The CDR3 loop is CASSPTWSGGGNEQFF. CDR3 nucleotide sequence: TGTGCCAGCAGTCCCACCTGGAGCGGGGGGGGGAATGAGCAGTTCTTC.